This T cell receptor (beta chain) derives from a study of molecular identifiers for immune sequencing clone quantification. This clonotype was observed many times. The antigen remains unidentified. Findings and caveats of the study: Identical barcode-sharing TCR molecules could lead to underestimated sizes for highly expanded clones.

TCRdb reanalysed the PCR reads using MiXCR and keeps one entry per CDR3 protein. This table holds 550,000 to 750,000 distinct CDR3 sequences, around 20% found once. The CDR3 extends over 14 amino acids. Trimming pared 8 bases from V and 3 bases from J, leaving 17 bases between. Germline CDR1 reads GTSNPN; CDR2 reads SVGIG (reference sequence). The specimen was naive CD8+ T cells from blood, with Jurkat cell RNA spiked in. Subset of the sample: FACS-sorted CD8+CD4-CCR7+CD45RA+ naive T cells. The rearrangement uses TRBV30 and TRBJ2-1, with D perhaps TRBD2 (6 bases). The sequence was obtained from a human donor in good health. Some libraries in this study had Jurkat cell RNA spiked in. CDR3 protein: CAGSTSRNYNEQFF. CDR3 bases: TGTGCCGGAAGCACTAGCAGAAACTACAATGAGCAGTTCTTC.